This passage covers 32 T cell receptor beta chains from one sample sequenced in a study of metastatic and nonmetastatic thyroid tumors. Patients had received no treatment of any kind before thyroid surgery. With MiXCR, TCRdb called clones anew from the PCR reads. The top ten hold 10% to 15% of the sample, which has some 25,000 clones, approximately 21% seen once. The sequencing input was blood. The receptors stem from a male donor with papillary thyroid cancer or a benign thyroid nodule (not recorded which). Some clones in this sample may be carry-over from other donors' samples.

This clone was recorded many times. The chain links TRBV12-3 or TRBV12-4 to TRBJ2-1; a possible D gene is TRBD2 (7 bases). CDR3 length equals 20 residues. Between the trimmed V and J ends, which lost 1 base and 8 bases, there was a span of 30 bases. CDR3 in amino acids: CASSLELSRGGWREMDEQFF. As DNA, the CDR3 is TGTGCCAGCAGTTTAGAACTAAGCAGGGGCGGATGGCGGGAGATGGATGAGCAGTTCTTC.

This clone ranks as medium-sized. The CDR3 sequence: CASSPPAVQGSYEQYF. The CDR3 DNA reads TGTGCCAGCTCACCACCTGCAGTTCAGGGCTCCTACGAGCAGTACTTC. V and J are TRBV18 and TRBJ2-7; D is perhaps TRBD1 (5 bases). Germline values: CDR1 KGHSH, CDR2 LQKENI. This CDR3 spans 16 amino acids. Trimming cost V 0 bases and J 0 bases, with 12 bases left between them. The full variable domain, rest sourced from reference TRBV18 and TRBJ2-7, is NAGVMQNPRHLVRRRGQEARLRCSPMKGHSHVYWYRQLPEEGLKFMVYLQKENIIDESGMPKERFSAEFPKEGPSILRIQQVVRGDSAAYFCASSPPAVQGSYEQYFGPGTRLTVT.

This clone came up many times. The CDR3 DNA is TGTGCCACCAGTGATTCAGGGGGAGGGAACACTGAAGCTTTCTTT. It yields the protein CATSDSGGGNTEAFF. The V call is TRBV24-1, the J call TRBJ1-1; 7 bases fit TRBD1. CDR1 is KGHDR and CDR2 is SFDVKD in the germline V gene. The V segment lost 2 bases and the J segment 1 base; nucleotides outside the gene matches: 3. This CDR3 has 15 residues.

There are a few counts of this clone. The chain carries TRBV11-2 and TRBJ1-1, with 7 nucleotides matching TRBD1. The CDR3 spans 14 residues. V was pared by 5 bases and J by 1 base, with 4 bases of the junction left unmatched. Per the germline V gene, CDR1 is SGHAT and CDR2 is FQNNGV. The DNA for the CDR3 is TGTGCCAGCAGCCACGGGACAGCGAACACTGAAGCTTTCTTT. This gives the protein CASSHGTANTEAFF.

In its sample, this clone is medium-sized. The chain is built from TRBV4-3 and TRBJ2-1; no clear D. Trimming shortened V by 0 bases and J by 5 bases, and 14 bases separated the two germline ends. This CDR3 is 16 amino acids long. Germline V gives CDR1 LGHNA, CDR2 YSLEER. The CDR3 DNA reads as TGCGCCAGCAGCCAAGACGGCCGGTCCGCGAACAATGAGCAGTTCTTC. It yields the protein CASSQDGRSANNEQFF.

This clone was detected ten times or more. V is TRBV24-1 and J is TRBJ2-7; no reliable D call. This CDR3 spans 12 amino acids. The V end lost 3 bases, the J end lost 3 bases, and 5 bases lay between the germline ends. Per germline, CDR1 KGHDR and CDR2 SFDVKD. CDR3: CATSDVDYEQYF. The CDR3 nucleotides are TGTGCCACCAGTGATGTAGACTACGAGCAGTACTTC.

This clone is termed medium-sized (0.01 to 0.1%). V and J are TRBV12-3 or TRBV12-4 and TRBJ2-1; possible D gene TRBD1, 6 bases. The CDR3 extends over 14 amino acids. V lost 2 bases to trimming and J lost 5 bases, with 10 bases between them. CDR3 DNA: TGTGCCAGCAGTTTACCTCAGGGGAACAATGAGCAGTTCTTC. The encoded protein is CASSLPQGNNEQFF.

This clone has ten or more counts. V and J are TRBV13 and TRBJ2-2, with 7 bases matching TRBD1. The length of the CDR3 is 17 residues. V lost 4 bases and J lost 4; bases outside the gene matches: 12. Germline loops: CDR1 PRHDT, CDR2 FYEKMQ (reference sequence). The DNA of the CDR3 is TGTGCCAGCAGCTCGTACATGACAGGGCTGGGCACCGGGGAGCTGTTTTTT. Residues: CASSSYMTGLGTGELFF.

By share, this clone ranks as medium-sized. The chain links TRBV6-1 to TRBJ1-6, with 7 bases lining up with TRBD1. The V gene's germline CDR1 is MNHNS and CDR2 SASEGT. The CDR3 is made up of 17 amino acids. V shed 6 bases, J shed 3 bases, and the junction held 11 bases outside the gene matches. CDR3 protein: CASSDASQGLYNSPLHF. The CDR3 region has the DNA TGTGCCAGCAGCGACGCCTCACAGGGGCTCTATAATTCACCCCTCCACTTT.

Ten or more counts support this clone. V usage is TRBV29-1 and J usage is TRBJ2-5; TRBD1 is a possible D gene (6 bases). V was clipped by 0 bases and J by 4 bases, with 18 bases between them. The CDR3 is 16 amino acids. Germline values: CDR1 SQVTM, CDR2 ANQGSEA. The CDR3 DNA sequence: TGCAGCGTTGAAGATTCACACTCTGGGGGCGGAGAGACCCAGTACTTC. Residues: CSVEDSHSGGGETQYF.

This clone counts as large. The J gene is TRBJ2-3, the V gene TRBV24-1, with D unresolved. This CDR3 contains 13 residues. Germline CDR1 is KGHDR and CDR2 is SFDVKD. The V end was cut by 4 bases, the J end by 6 bases, with 10 bases between. The DNA for the CDR3 is TGTGCCACCAGTGACCTGGAATCCGATACGCAGTATTTT. This codes for CATSDLESDTQYF.

There are a few counts of this clone. This chain connects TRBV6-1 to TRBJ2-3; D remains ambiguous. V lost 8 bases and J 8 bases, leaving 20 bases between the germline ends. The CDR3 runs to 14 residues. Germline CDR1 is MNHNS and CDR2 is SASEGT. CDR3 loop: CASQAACDRVTQYF. The CDR3 nucleotides are TGTGCCAGCCAAGCTGCGTGTGACCGCGTTACGCAGTATTTT.

This clone was found many times. This chain connects TRBV5-6 to TRBJ2-7; 7 bases agree with TRBD2. Trimming cost V 0 bases and J 3 bases; bases outside gene matches: 12. CDR1 SGHDT and CDR2 YYEEEE come from the germline V gene. This CDR3 spans 17 amino acids. The CDR3 bases are TGTGCCAGCAGCTTGGGTGCGGGAGCGAACCTTTACTACGAGCAGTACTTC. It specifies CASSLGAGANLYYEQYF.

This clone was recorded many times. DNA of the CDR3: TGTGCCAGCAGTTTCGGGACTAGCGGCGACAATGAGCAGTTCTTC. It encodes CASSFGTSGDNEQFF. The rearrangement uses TRBV27 and TRBJ2-1; 11 bases are shared with TRBD2. The CDR3 runs to 15 residues. The V and J ends lost 3 bases and 5 bases, in that order; junction bases with no gene match: 3. Germline CDR1 MNHEY, CDR2 SMNVEV (reference sequence).

The V and J genes are TRBV30 and TRBJ2-3; 10 positions match TRBD2. The V gene's germline CDR1 is GTSNPN and CDR2 SVGIG (reference sequence). The trim removed 4 bases at V and 1 base at J, leaving 2 bases unmatched. There are 14 residues in the CDR3. The DNA for the CDR3 is TGTGCCTGGACGCTAGCGGGGGGCACAGATACGCAGTATTTT. Amino acid sequence: CAWTLAGGTDTQYF.

This clone was counted many times. CDR3 DNA: TGTGCCAGCAGTGAGGGGAGAAGGGGACGGTTCTACGAGCAGTACTTC. Translated: CASSEGRRGRFYEQYF. The V gene is TRBV6-1, the J gene TRBJ2-7, with D perhaps being TRBD1 or TRBD2 (5 bases each). Looked up from germline, CDR1 is MNHNS and CDR2 is SASEGT. This CDR3 has 16 amino acids. Trimming shortened V by 3 bases and J by 3 bases, and 18 bases separated the two germline ends.

This clone showed up many times. The same CDR3 is also encoded by other DNA sequences in this sample. This sequence joins TRBV6-2 or TRBV6-3 and TRBJ1-5; tentatively, D is TRBD1 (5 bases). Trimming stripped 6 bases from V and 6 bases from J, with 21 bases between. This CDR3 has 16 residues. Germline lookup yields CDR1 MNHEY and CDR2 SVGEGT. The CDR3 nucleotides are TGTGCCAGCAGGACCGGCATGGGGCCGGCGGGTCAGCCCCAGCATTTT. Its protein is CASRTGMGPAGQPQHF.

Comments on this clone: Germline and junction disagree at one end, which may indicate a read error. The chain recombines TRBV27 with TRBJ1-5; D is perhaps TRBD1 (6 bases). Germline CDR1 MNHEY, CDR2 SMNVEV (reference sequence). CDR3 length: 18 amino acids. CDR3 region: CASRGSGDWWEINRPQHF. DNA for the CDR3: TGTGCCAGCAGGGGGTCAGGGGATTGGTGGGAGATCAATCGGCCCCAGCATTTT.

Many counts were recorded for this clone. V usage is TRBV2 and J usage is TRBJ1-5, with D possibly TRBD1 on 5 matching bases. The ends were cut back, 5 bases at V and 9 bases at J, with 20 bases in the middle. From germline, CDR1 is SNHLY and CDR2 FYNNEI. The CDR3 is 15 residues long. The CDR3 nucleotides are TGTGCCAGCAGTACATCTTACGCCAATCAGGGGCCCCAGCATTTT. Translation: CASSTSYANQGPQHF.

This clone was detected many times. The chain is built from TRBV2 and TRBJ1-2, with 7 bases fitting TRBD1. Germline V gene sequence: CDR1 SNHLY, CDR2 FYNNEI. Losses at the gene ends were 4 bases for V and 2 bases for J; bases not matched to a gene: 1. CDR3 length: 13 amino acids. This CDR3 reads CASSGQGNYGYTF. In DNA, the CDR3 is TGTGCCAGCAGTGGACAGGGCAACTATGGCTACACCTTC.

In its sample, this clone ranks as medium-sized (0.01 to 0.1%). The J gene is TRBJ1-6, the V gene TRBV15, with a tentative D call TRBD1 (5 bases). V shed 0 bases and J shed 9 bases, with 12 bases lying between them. Germline lookup yields CDR1 LNHNV and CDR2 YYDKDF (reference sequence). The CDR3 totals 15 residues. The CDR3 region has the DNA TGTGCCACCAGCAGAGATGAGGGGAGTATTTCACCCCTCCACTTT. It is translated as CATSRDEGSISPLHF.

This clone is medium-sized within its sample. The chain combines TRBV6-1 with TRBJ1-1; TRBD1 aligns across 10 bases. Germline CDR1 reads MNHNS; CDR2 reads SASEGT. The J segment lost 4 bases and the V segment lost 6 bases, leaving 8 bases of the junction unmatched. The CDR3 runs 15 residues. The chain's CDR3 is CASSPTWTGGTEAFF. The CDR3 DNA follows: TGTGCCAGCAGCCCCACCTGGACAGGGGGCACTGAAGCTTTCTTT.

By share of the sample, this clone is medium-sized. The gene calls are TRBV28 and TRBJ2-5; possibly TRBD1 or TRBD2 for D (5 bases each). Germline CDR1 MDHEN, CDR2 SYDVKM. V was cut by 2 bases and J by 4 bases, with 14 bases left in between. The CDR3 has 15 amino acids. CDR3 DNA: TGTGCCAGCAGTTTACCCGGGACCCGGAGAGAGACCCAGTACTTC. Its translation: CASSLPGTRRETQYF.

This clone was detected only a few times. This chain connects TRBV27 to TRBJ1-5; TRBD1 might be the D (5 bases). In germline, CDR1 is MNHEY, CDR2 SMNVEV (reference sequence). V lost 2 bases to trimming and J lost 4 bases, with 15 bases between them. This CDR3 region has 16 residues. In DNA, the CDR3 is TGTGCCAGCAGTTTAAGGGGCACGGTATTTAATCAGCCCCAGCATTTT. Translating it yields CASSLRGTVFNQPQHF.

Ten or more counts support this clone. This chain links TRBV11-1 with TRBJ1-2; 9 bases are a match to TRBD1. Germline V gene data show CDR1 as SGHAT and CDR2 as FQDESV (reference sequence). The CDR3 loop spans 17 amino acids. V trimming: 5 bases; J trimming: 4 bases; junction bases outside the gene matches: 14. The DNA of the CDR3 is TGTGCCAGCAGCACCAACGTACAGGGGGCGACGGGCTATGGCTACACCTTC. This translates into CASSTNVQGATGYGYTF.

This clone is categorized as medium-sized (0.01 to 0.1%). The rearrangement links TRBV6-1 to TRBJ1-1; D ambiguous. The V end was cut by 1 base, the J end by 13 bases, with 13 bases between. There are 12 residues in the CDR3. The germline V gene has CDR1 MNHNS and CDR2 SASEGT. CDR3 DNA: TGTGCCAGCAGTGAAGTTTGGGAGGGAGGTTTCTTT. Its translation: CASSEVWEGGFF.

This clone was counted many times. This rearrangement joins TRBV10-3 to TRBJ2-3; TRBD2 agrees at 12 bases. The ends lost 4 bases at V and 3 bases at J; junction bases unmatched: 5. The CDR3 runs to 16 residues. The germline V gene has CDR1 ENHRY and CDR2 SYGVKD. The CDR3 nucleotides are TGTGCCATCAGTGGCCGGACTAGCGGGACTACAGATACGCAGTATTTT. Amino acid sequence: CAISGRTSGTTDTQYF.

CDR3 sequence reads: CASGLPAVTSAKETQYF. The CDR3, as DNA: TGTGCCAGCGGTCTCCCGGCCGTGACTAGCGCAAAAGAGACCCAGTACTTC. The chain employs TRBV28 and TRBJ2-5; 8 bases match TRBD2. Germline-derived CDR1 and CDR2 are MDHEN and SYDVKM. This CDR3 spans 17 amino acids. The ends lost 8 bases at V and 3 bases at J; junction bases unmatched: 17.

In this sample, this clone turned up many times. The chain joins TRBV5-1 to TRBJ2-5, with a weak D call TRBD1 (5 bases). The length of the CDR3 is 14 residues. Germline-derived CDR1 and CDR2 are SGHRS and YFSETQ. The ends were cut back, 0 bases at V and 5 bases at J, with 11 bases in the middle. CDR3 sequence: CASSLEGLRETQYF. The CDR3 nucleotides are TGCGCCAGCAGCTTGGAGGGGCTTAGGGAGACCCAGTACTTC.

This clone was counted ten times or more. Other DNA sequences in this sample translate to the same CDR3. V is TRBV20-1 and J is TRBJ2-4; perhaps TRBD1 as D (5 bases). The V and J ends lost 3 bases and 0 bases respectively, with 15 bases between them. The CDR3 is 16 residues long. The V gene's germline CDR1 is DFQATT and CDR2 SNEGSKA (reference sequence). CDR3 protein: CSASAGWIPAKNIQYF. CDR3 sequence (DNA): TGCAGTGCTAGCGCAGGGTGGATCCCAGCCAAAAACATTCAGTACTTC.

This clone is medium-sized within its sample. This chain uses TRBV6-4 with TRBJ2-7; D gene unclear. CDR3 length: 13 amino acids. Trimming pared 0 bases from V and 7 bases from J, leaving 10 bases between. Germline values: CDR1 MRHNA, CDR2 SNTAGT. CDR3 bases: TGTGCCAGCAGTGACTCGGACGACGGAGAGCAGTACTTC. Amino acids: CASSDSDDGEQYF.

This clone was recorded a few times. This chain connects TRBV24-1 to TRBJ2-5; weak D call: TRBD2 (6 bases). The CDR3 totals 15 residues. CDR1 is KGHDR, CDR2 SFDVKD, per germline. Trimming stripped 3 bases from V and 5 bases from J, with 15 bases between. CDR3 bases: TGTGCCACCAGTGATCCCAACGGGGGTATCGAGACCCAGTACTTC. Its translation: CATSDPNGGIETQYF.